A selection of T cell receptor beta chains follows, all from one sample in a study of sequential checkpoint blockade in melanoma. Some clones are missing from TCRdb's copy, which holds only in-frame ones; the method was immunoSEQ multiplex PCR. The data contain 20,000 to 25,000 clones, around 65% of them seen just once; the ten biggest clones take up around 20%. Sample: CD8+ T cells sorted from blood (inferred from file names), taken from a patient given nivolumab and ipilimumab in sequence. The receptors here all came from a human donor with melanoma. Each CDR3 is given with its conserved first and last residue. Each record gives: D gene, J gene, clone size, V gene, CDR3 protein, CDR3 DNA. The D gene is left open where the match is weak. Clone size is stated in some rows and not others, as once, few, many or a class when expanded.

D gene: TRBD1; J gene: TRBJ2-7; clone size: -; V gene: TRBV5-4; CDR3 protein: CASSGEDRAYEQYF; CDR3 DNA: TGTGCCAGCAGCGGGGAGGACAGGGCCTACGAGCAGTACTTC
D gene: -; J gene: TRBJ2-7; clone size: -; V gene: TRBV5-5; CDR3 protein: CASSYLVVEGGFYEQYF; CDR3 DNA: TGTGCCAGCAGCTATCTGGTAGTAGAGGGTGGCTTCTACGAGCAGTACTTC
D gene: TRBD1; J gene: TRBJ2-5; clone size: -; V gene: TRBV4-2; CDR3 protein: CASSHGTGDQETQYF; CDR3 DNA: TGTGCCAGCAGCCACGGGACAGGGGATCAAGAGACCCAGTACTTC
D gene: -; J gene: TRBJ2-1; clone size: -; V gene: TRBV4-3; CDR3 protein: CASSQGGIIGDNHQFF; CDR3 DNA: TGCGCCAGCAGCCAGGGTGGCATTATAGGGGATAATCACCAGTTCTTC
D gene: -; J gene: TRBJ2-1; clone size: -; V gene: TRBV5-3; CDR3 protein: CATERGNEQFF; CDR3 DNA: TGTGCCACCGAGAGGGGGAATGAGCAGTTCTTC
D gene: TRBD1; J gene: TRBJ2-7; clone size: -; V gene: TRBV4-3; CDR3 protein: CASGDSTSYEQYF; CDR3 DNA: TGCGCCAGCGGGGACAGTACATCCTACGAGCAGTACTTC
D gene: -; J gene: TRBJ1-2; clone size: once; V gene: TRBV4-2; CDR3 protein: CASSLAGYYGYTF; CDR3 DNA: TGTGCCAGCAGCTTGGCAGGGTACTATGGCTACACCTTC
D gene: TRBD1; J gene: TRBJ1-2; clone size: -; V gene: TRBV5-4; CDR3 protein: CASSLQQGADGYTF; CDR3 DNA: TGTGCCAGCAGCCTCCAGCAGGGGGCGGATGGCTACACCTTC
D gene: TRBD1; J gene: TRBJ2-1; clone size: -; V gene: TRBV4-2; CDR3 protein: CASSQVSTGEYNEQFF; CDR3 DNA: TGTGCCAGCAGCCAAGTTTCCACAGGGGAATACAATGAGCAGTTCTTC
D gene: TRBD2; J gene: TRBJ2-1; clone size: -; V gene: TRBV28; CDR3 protein: CASRGGLAREQFF; CDR3 DNA: TGTGCCAGCAGGGGGGGACTAGCTCGCGAGCAGTTCTTC
D gene: TRBD2; J gene: TRBJ2-1; clone size: -; V gene: TRBV6-5; CDR3 protein: CAGSYSGGSYNEQFF; CDR3 DNA: TGTGCCGGCAGTTACTCGGGGGGCTCCTACAATGAGCAGTTCTTC